This T cell receptor beta chain is from a study of spatial heterogeneity in lung cancer (dated by TCRdb to about 2019). Background for the entire study: The donors were more than 65 patients from the lung TRACERx cohort who had early-stage, untreated non-small cell lung cancer. Follow-up PBMC samples were sequenced whenever available, with the median time to follow-up being approximately two years after resection. Beta-chain transcripts were consistently detected in greater numbers than alpha-chain transcripts, which likely reflects a higher abundance of beta-chain transcripts. In the raw uncorrected reads, each unique combination of TCR and UMI appeared on average more than ten times. In non-small cell lung cancer, the study quantitatively compared TCR alpha and beta repertoires across several tumor regions, matched nontumor lung, and blood. Nonsynonymous mutation counts, determined by whole-exome sequencing of tumor tissue, were related to TCR repertoire features. At surgery, both alpha and beta chains were TCR-sequenced in 200 to 250 tumor regions, about 61 matched nontumor lung samples and 50 to 60 PBMC samples. Points the paper makes about the study in general: Additional single-cell paired TCR alpha and beta sequencing was considered necessary to confirm, at a functional level, the hypothesis that regional TCRs recognize regional mutations. Only approximately 13 patients were included in comparisons of baseline and follow-up blood repertoires. Ubiquitous expanded tumor TCRs were found in blood more often at tumor resection than at routine follow-up.

As for this clonotype: No cognate antigen has been identified for it. No much larger clone is present one base from it, and per-base qualities are unavailable.

The germline V gene encodes CDR1 LNHNV and CDR2 YYDKDF (reference sequence). V and J are truncated by 5 bases and 4 bases respectively, leaving an intervening sequence of 11 bases. Measured from the cysteine to the phenylalanine, the CDR3 is 13 residues long. Left in the record is the CDR3 DNA by itself, 39 bases read in frame from the first base. The label giving this sample's time point can be read as: blood at routine non-recurrence follow-up after resection. Whole RNA extracted from tumor and nontumor lung tissue, or from cryopreserved PBMC samples, was used for TCR sequencing without cell sorting. A patient was chosen for TCR sequencing only when enough RNA was available from at least two tumor regions. Preparation of the library involved 5' RACE. Reads for this sample came from a NextSeq 500. In the TCR library protocol, a unique molecular identifier was attached to each TCR cDNA molecule so that PCR and sequencing errors could be corrected. In the original analysis: Decombinator tools were used for TCR identification, UMI-based error correction and CDR3 extraction. Expanded TCRs were defined as those above a frequency of 2 per 1,000, corresponding to the top 1% of the tumor frequency distribution. Rényi diversity was computed with the R vegan package after subsampling each repertoire 100 times to 5,000 TCRs. CDR3 similarity networks were built from amino acid triplet string-kernel similarity, connecting CDR3s with pairwise similarity above 0.82. TCRdb passed the public sequencing reads through fastp at Q25 and MiXCR, retaining productive beta sequences. Rows with a matching CDR3 protein are joined into one entry that keeps the most common DNA and genes. Here the V and J calls rest on TCRdb's processing, not on the authors' analysis. This sample is represented by about 94,000 distinct CDR3 sequences; approximately 20% of them were singletons. Clones ranked in the top ten supply about a fifth of the sample.

This TCR was recovered from a male donor with early-stage non-small cell lung cancer. Here the chain combines TRBV15 and TRBJ1-1; no D gene can be assigned with confidence. The sample here was PBMCs, taken at follow-up. The CDR3 reads as follows: CATSPSFGTEAFF. The nucleotides read TGTGCCACCAGCCCCTCTTTTGGCACTGAAGCTTTCTTT.